The 32 T cell receptor beta chains in this list originate from one sample, sequenced in a study of T cell repertoires in cytomegalovirus infection. TCRdb independently ran MiXCR on the reads; one entry per CDR3 protein. The data hold 200,000 to 250,000 distinct CDR3 sequences, with approximately 38% observed a single time. The antigens for these receptors are not known. The sequenced sample was CD8+ T cells from cultured PBMCs, obtained from culture after CMV antigen stimulation. Every receptor here comes from a human donor in good health (CMV status not recorded). Some clones in this sample may be carry-over from other donors' samples.

As concerns this clonotype: The missing conserved phenylalanine or tryptophan at the end of this CDR3 makes a read error likely. The gene calls are TRBV7-6 and TRBJ2-3; D remains unclear. Germline V gene data show CDR1 as SGHVS and CDR2 as FNYEAQ. The length of the CDR3 is 15 residues. The CDR3 protein is CVSSLAGSPADTQYC. In DNA form, the CDR3 reads TGTGTCAGCAGCTTAGCTGGAAGTCCCGCAGATACTCAGTATTGT.

The chain uses TRBV20-1 and TRBJ2-1; D is unclear. The CDR3 has 13 amino acids. V shed 3 bases and J shed 5 bases, with 11 bases lying between them. The germline V gene has CDR1 DFQATT and CDR2 SNEGSKA (reference sequence). The CDR3 bases are TGCAGTGCTAGGCCTGGTACTCACAATGAGCAGTTCTTC. Protein: CSARPGTHNEQFF.

This clonotype was found many times. This chain uses TRBV20-1 with TRBJ2-2, with D possibly matching TRBD2 (6 bases). V shed 5 bases and J shed 7 bases, with 14 bases lying between them. The CDR3 runs to 13 residues. CDR1 is DFQATT, CDR2 SNEGSKA, per germline (reference sequence). CDR3 in amino acids: CSAPTSAGGELFF. Here the CDR3 DNA reads TGCAGTGCTCCGACTAGTGCAGGCGGGGAGCTGTTTTTT.

CDR3 loop: CASSPRTSGGAAEQFF. CDR3 DNA sequence: TGTGCCAGCAGTCCACGGACTAGCGGGGGGGCCGCTGAGCAGTTCTTC. This chain uses TRBV27 with TRBJ2-1; 15 nucleotides match TRBD2. Per the germline V gene, CDR1 is MNHEY and CDR2 is SMNVEV (reference sequence). Trimming removed 5 bases from V and 9 bases from J; junction bases left unmatched: 8. This CDR3 contains 16 residues.

This sequence joins TRBV7-8 and TRBJ1-6, with TRBD1 identical over 7 bases. The CDR3 spans 18 residues. The germline V gene encodes CDR1 SGHVS and CDR2 FQNEAQ. J was trimmed by 4 bases and V by 5 bases; bases with no gene match: 14. The CDR3 spells CASSLTGNPVGYNSPLHF. The CDR3 DNA sequence: TGTGCCAGCAGCCTGACAGGGAACCCAGTGGGGTATAATTCACCCCTCCACTTT.

V is TRBV7-6 and J is TRBJ2-3, with 7 bases lining up with TRBD2. There are 18 residues in the CDR3. In germline, CDR1 is SGHVS, CDR2 FNYEAQ. V lost 0 bases, J lost 1 base, and 10 bases stayed unmatched. The CDR3 DNA follows: TGTGCCAGCAGCTTAGCGGCCGGGAGGTACACCCGCACAGATACGCAGTATTTT. Its protein product is CASSLAAGRYTRTDTQYF.

A word on this clonotype: Relative to the germline gene, one junction end is altered; a read error may explain this. The V call is TRBV6-9, the J call TRBJ2-6; tentatively, D is TRBD1 (5 bases). The CDR3 is made up of 18 amino acids. The V gene's germline CDR1 is MNHGY and CDR2 SVAAGI. The CDR3 sequence is CASSYSWITLSGAHVLTF. CDR3 bases: TGTGCCAGCAGTTATAGCTGGATAACCCTCTCTGGGGCCCACGTCCTGACTTTC.

This clonotype was seen a handful of times. The J gene is TRBJ2-2, the V gene TRBV7-6, with D perhaps TRBD1 (5 bases). CDR3 size: 16 residues. Germline V lookup: CDR1 SGHVS, CDR2 FNYEAQ. V was shortened by 1 base and J by 1 base, with 10 bases between the two germline ends. CDR3 sequence reads: CASSLGRARNTGELFF. The CDR3 DNA reads TGTGCCAGCAGCTTAGGCAGGGCGCGGAACACCGGGGAGCTGTTTTTT. The variable domain in full, with the rest retrieved from reference TRBV7-6 and TRBJ2-2, is GAGVSQSPRYKVTKRGQDVALRCDPISGHVSLYWYRQALGQGPEFLTYFNYEAQQDKSGLPNDRFSAERPEGSISTLTIQRTEQRDSAMYRCASSLGRARNTGELFFGEGSRLTVL.

This clonotype was seen repeatedly, ten times or more. The V and J genes are TRBV7-8 and TRBJ2-7; D possibly corresponds to TRBD1 (6 bases). The germline gives CDR1 SGHVS, CDR2 FQNEAQ. V lost 2 bases and J lost 1, with 21 bases in between. The CDR3 sequence is 18 residues long. DNA of the CDR3: TGTGCCAGCAGCTTAAGGGGACACCACGAACGGCGGTCCTACGAGCAGTACTTC. Translated, it gives CASSLRGHHERRSYEQYF. Full variable domain (outside the CDR3, taken from reference TRBV7-8 and TRBJ2-7): GAGVSQSPRYKVAKRGQDVALRCDPISGHVSLFWYQQALGQGPEFLTYFQNEAQLDKSGLPSDRFFAERPEGSVSTLKIQRTQQEDSAVYLCASSLRGHHERRSYEQYFGPGTRLTVT.

This clonotype was recorded a few times. This chain uses TRBV19 with TRBJ2-2; TRBD1 aligns across 7 bases. The ends lost 5 bases at V and 1 base at J; junction bases unmatched: 4. The CDR3 is made up of 15 amino acids. CDR1 is LNHDA and CDR2 is SQIVND in the germline V gene (reference sequence). The CDR3 region has the DNA TGTGCCAGTAGTGCCGGGACAGAGAACACCGGGGAGCTGTTTTTT. It yields the protein CASSAGTENTGELFF.

The CDR3: CASNAGTGALGYGYTF. The CDR3 DNA follows: TGTGCCAGCAACGCCGGGACAGGGGCCTTAGGGTATGGCTACACCTTC. The chain has TRBV5-6 and TRBJ1-2, with 10 bases lining up with TRBD1. V shed 6 bases, J shed 5 bases, and the junction held 13 bases outside the gene matches. This CDR3 spans 16 amino acids. CDR1 is SGHDT and CDR2 is YYEEEE in the germline V gene.

The chain recombines TRBV11-3 with TRBJ2-3; TRBD1 agrees at 7 bases. CDR3 length equals 14 residues. Trimming at V came to 5 bases and at J to 4 bases, leaving 6 bases not matched to a gene. CDR1 is SGHNT and CDR2 is YENEEA in the germline V gene. The CDR3, as DNA: TGTGCCAGCAGCACACGTACAGGGGCAGATACGCAGTATTTT. Protein product: CASSTRTGADTQYF.

This clonotype has more than one count but fewer than ten. The V call is TRBV27, the J call TRBJ2-7; D might be TRBD1 (6 bases). The CDR3 runs 14 residues. Trimming cost V 5 bases and J 3 bases, with 14 bases left between them. Germline loops: CDR1 MNHEY, CDR2 SMNVEV (reference sequence). CDR3 protein: CASSGQSAVYEQYF. The DNA of the CDR3 is TGTGCCAGCAGTGGACAGTCCGCCGTCTACGAGCAGTACTTC.

This sequence joins TRBV10-3 and TRBJ2-7; tentatively, D is TRBD1 (6 bases). The V and J ends lost 0 bases and 0 bases respectively, with 18 bases between them. CDR1 and CDR2 from the germline V gene are ENHRY and SYGVKD. The CDR3 runs to 18 residues. The CDR3 loop is CAISESTPDSGYSYEQYF. The CDR3, as DNA: TGTGCCATCAGTGAGTCGACGCCGGACAGCGGCTACTCCTACGAGCAGTACTTC.

This chain connects TRBV6-8 to TRBJ2-3, with TRBD2 matching over 8 bases. Looked up from germline, CDR1 is MNHGY and CDR2 is SAAAGT. Trimming took 3 bases from V and 6 from J; bases not matched to a gene: 5. The CDR3 extends over 14 amino acids. The CDR3 bases are TGTGCCAGCAGTTATCGGGGGGGATTGGATACGCAGTATTTT. This sequence encodes CASSYRGGLDTQYF.

The gene calls are TRBV11-2 and TRBJ1-1; 8 bases agree with TRBD1. CDR3 length: 15 amino acids. Germline CDR1 SGHAT, CDR2 FQNNGV. Trimming cost V 5 bases and J 6 bases; bases outside gene matches: 11. CDR3 in DNA: TGTGCCAGCAGCCTTAGACAGGGGAAGGACCCTGAAGCTTTCTTT. This codes for CASSLRQGKDPEAFF.

The chain is built from TRBV5-4 and TRBJ2-7; D uncertain. V was cut by 0 bases and J by 4 bases, with 17 bases left in between. The CDR3 covers 16 residues. In germline, CDR1 is SGHNT, CDR2 YYREEE (reference sequence). CDR3 in DNA: TGTGCCAGCAGCTTGGGTCTTGAACAGTACCCGTACGAGCAGTACTTC. Translating it yields CASSLGLEQYPYEQYF.

This clonotype was picked up a small number of times. The rearrangement uses TRBV7-9 and TRBJ2-2; D tentatively fits TRBD1 or TRBD2 (6 bases each). Germline CDR1 SEHNR, CDR2 FQNEAQ (reference sequence). The CDR3 contains 14 residues. The ends were cut back, 5 bases at V and 6 bases at J, with 13 bases in the middle. Here the CDR3 DNA reads TGTGCCAGCAGCCTGGAGGGGGAAGCCGGGGAGCTGTTTTTT. Translation gives CASSLEGEAGELFF.

In this sample, this clonotype turned up once. The V call is TRBV6-5, the J call TRBJ2-7; D not resolved. Trimming removed 5 bases from V and 3 bases from J, with 20 bases in between. Germline-derived CDR1 and CDR2 are MNHEY and SVGAGI. The CDR3 totals 16 residues. CDR3 sequence: CASSESYRTAGYEQYF. The CDR3 DNA reads as TGTGCCAGCAGTGAATCCTACCGGACCGCCGGCTACGAGCAGTACTTC.

The chain recombines TRBV19 with TRBJ1-6; possibly TRBD1 for D (5 bases). Germline values: CDR1 LNHDA, CDR2 SQIVND (reference sequence). Trimming pared 3 bases from V and 0 bases from J, leaving 15 bases between. This CDR3 is 18 amino acids long. The CDR3 nucleotides are TGTGCCAGTAGTATTGCGGGACCGCCAAGCTCCTATAATTCACCCCTCCACTTT. Its protein product is CASSIAGPPSSYNSPLHF.

As concerns this clonotype: Since a much larger clone is just one base distant, this may be a read error. The chain couples TRBV11-3 to TRBJ2-7; perhaps TRBD1 as D (6 bases). The CDR3 loop spans 15 amino acids. In germline, CDR1 is SGHNT, CDR2 YENEEA. The CDR3 loop is CASSFPGQGMDEKYF. CDR3 DNA: TGTGCCAGCAGTTTCCCGGGACAAGGGATGGACGAGAAGTACTTC.

This chain links TRBV14 with TRBJ1-4, with D possibly being TRBD1 (5 bases). This CDR3 comprises 15 residues. V lost 4 bases and J lost 1, with 10 bases in between. Per germline, CDR1 SGHDN and CDR2 FVKESK. The CDR3 region is CASSPAGGTNEKLFF. CDR3 nucleotide sequence: TGTGCCAGCAGCCCCGCGGGGGGAACTAATGAAAAACTGTTTTTT.

In this sample, this clonotype turned up a few times. The gene calls are TRBV12-3 or TRBV12-4 and TRBJ2-5; D possibly uses TRBD1 or TRBD2 (5 bases each). The CDR3 totals 13 residues. V was shortened by 5 bases and J by 6 bases, with 13 bases between the two germline ends. CDR3 region: CASSMGRRKTQYF. The CDR3 DNA is TGTGCCAGCAGTATGGGACGAAGAAAGACCCAGTACTTC.

V is TRBV6-5 and J is TRBJ1-5; D remains ambiguous. V was clipped by 0 bases and J by 7 bases, with 7 bases between them. The CDR3 is 13 residues long. Germline V gene sequence: CDR1 MNHEY, CDR2 SVGAGI. CDR3 amino acids: CASSYSPRQPQHF. CDR3 nucleotides: TGTGCCAGCAGTTACTCGCCTAGGCAGCCCCAGCATTTT.

The rearrangement uses TRBV6-5 and TRBJ1-1; possible D gene TRBD1, 5 bases. The V gene lost 3 bases and the J gene lost 3 bases, with 17 bases spanning the gap. The CDR3 is made up of 16 amino acids. Per germline, CDR1 MNHEY and CDR2 SVGAGI. The CDR3 sequence is CASSYSSGPGDTEAFF. CDR3 in DNA: TGTGCCAGCAGTTATTCTTCAGGGCCCGGGGACACTGAAGCTTTCTTT.

The chain employs TRBV15 and TRBJ1-1; the match to TRBD1 covers 8 bases. The junction had 4 bases not matched to a gene; V was cut back by 1 base and J by 3 bases. This CDR3 contains 15 residues. Germline V gene sequence: CDR1 LNHNV, CDR2 YYDKDF (reference sequence). The CDR3 sequence: CATSRANRGDTEAFF. In DNA, the CDR3 is TGTGCCACCAGCAGAGCGAACAGGGGGGACACTGAAGCTTTCTTT. The variable domain in full, completed from reference TRBV15 and TRBJ1-1, reads DAMVIQNPRYQVTQFGKPVTLSCSQTLNHNVMYWYQQKSSQAPKLLFHYYDKDFNNEADTPDNFQSRRPNTSFCFLDIRSPGLGDTAMYLCATSRANRGDTEAFFGQGTRLTVV.

This chain connects TRBV24-1 to TRBJ1-2; 7 positions agree with TRBD1. Germline V gives CDR1 KGHDR, CDR2 SFDVKD. This CDR3 comprises 14 residues. J was trimmed by 5 bases and V by 5 bases; bases with no gene match: 7. This chain's CDR3 is CATSAPDRAYGYTF. DNA for the CDR3: TGTGCCACCAGTGCCCCAGACAGGGCTTATGGCTACACCTTC.

The CDR3 spells CASTKGAGEAYEQYF. The CDR3 coding sequence is TGTGCCAGCACGAAGGGGGCAGGGGAGGCCTACGAGCAGTACTTC. The rearrangement uses TRBV7-9 and TRBJ2-7; D possibly corresponds to TRBD1 (7 bases). V lost 7 bases and J lost 2, with 18 bases in between. Germline CDR1 reads SEHNR; CDR2 reads FQNEAQ (reference sequence). The CDR3 totals 15 residues. The whole variable domain, filled in from reference TRBV7-9 and TRBJ2-7, reads DTGVSQNPRHKITKRGQNVTFRCDPISEHNRLYWYRQTLGQGPEFLTYFQNEAQLEKSRLLSDRFSAERPKGSFSTLEIQRTEQGDSAMYLCASTKGAGEAYEQYFGPGTRLTVT.

V usage is TRBV13 and J usage is TRBJ2-3; 11 bases are shared with TRBD2. The CDR3 consists of 15 residues. The trim removed 5 bases at V and 3 bases at J, leaving 4 bases unmatched. CDR1 is PRHDT and CDR2 is FYEKMQ in the germline V gene (reference sequence). The DNA of the CDR3 is TGTGCCAGCAGCGGTAGCGGGGGGGTGACAGATACGCAGTATTTT. Translating gives CASSGSGGVTDTQYF.

In its sample, this clonotype was seen a few times. This sequence joins TRBV6-5 and TRBJ2-7; 7 nucleotides agree with TRBD2. Losses at the gene ends were 8 bases for V and 0 bases for J; bases not matched to a gene: 19. Germline-derived CDR1 and CDR2 are MNHEY and SVGAGI. The CDR3 covers 18 residues. Here the CDR3 DNA reads TGTGCCAGCGAAGGGAGGGCCCATGAGGGAACATACTCCTACGAGCAGTACTTC. This gives the protein CASEGRAHEGTYSYEQYF.

This clonotype was counted between two and nine times. The CDR3 loop is CASSQGSSNQPQHF. The CDR3 DNA reads as TGTGCCAGCAGCCAAGGGAGTAGCAATCAGCCCCAGCATTTT. V usage is TRBV7-8 and J usage is TRBJ1-5; D unclear. This CDR3 has 14 amino acids. Germline lookup yields CDR1 SGHVS and CDR2 FQNEAQ. V lost 5 bases, J lost 0 bases, and 8 bases lay in between.

The chain is built from TRBV20-1 and TRBJ1-2; no reliable D call. The V and J ends lost 5 bases and 3 bases respectively, with 7 bases between them. The germline V gene has CDR1 DFQATT and CDR2 SNEGSKA (reference sequence). The CDR3 has 11 residues. CDR3 coding DNA: TGCAGTGCTGCGGGAGACTATGGCTACACCTTC. This codes for CSAAGDYGYTF.